This TCR beta chain was found in a study of shared clonotypes between healthy human individuals. Using immunoSEQ multiplex PCR, the repertoire was profiled, and TCRdb retains in-frame clones only, with some absent. The data hold 1 million to 1.2 million clones, with 60% to 85% observed a single time. Ten or more counts support this clone. The V gene lost 1 base and the J gene lost 0 bases, with 10 bases spanning the gap. From germline, CDR1 is SGHVS and CDR2 FQNEAQ. CDR3 size: 16 residues. This clonotype was sampled from a man aged 18 to 29 in good health. Some clones in this sample may be carry-over from other donors' samples. Sequenced material: memory CD4+ T cells from PBMCs. Subset of the sample: CD45RA-negative fraction. The chain links TRBV7-8 to TRBJ1-5; D unclear. CDR3 DNA: TGTGCCAGCAGCTTAGGGGGTGTGATTAGCAATCAGCCCCAGCATTTT. It codes for CASSLGGVISNQPQHF. Using reference TRBV7-8 and TRBJ1-5 for the parts outside the CDR3, the full variable domain is GAGVSQSPRYKVAKRGQDVALRCDPISGHVSLFWYQQALGQGPEFLTYFQNEAQLDKSGLPSDRFFAERPEGSVSTLKIQRTQQEDSAVYLCASSLGGVISNQPQHFGDGTRLSIL.